This TCR beta chain was documented in a study of cytomegalovirus exposure and HLA in healthy donors. Overall study context: Among 150 million to 200 million T cells, an earlier analysis found 117 million unique TCR beta sequences. Most genotyped donors, over 70% of around 370, had Caucasian-associated genetic ancestry. Study-wide points: Presence/absence analyses assumed roughly uniform sequencing depth across donors. A later analysis found that most CMV-associated TCR beta chains appeared HLA-restricted.

PCR involved 60 Vbeta and 13 Jbeta primers. Assay used: immunoSEQ multiplex PCR; TCRdb lists only in-frame clones, some missing. The profile shows about 130,000 clones, just under 85% of them singletons. Comments on this clone: Antigen: not known.

Sequencing used PBMCs. The clonotype was recovered from a boy aged 2 to 9 in good health and CMV-seronegative.

CDR3 sequence: CASSGGGTGELFF. In DNA form, the CDR3 reads TGTGCCAGCAGCGGCGGGGGCACCGGGGAGCTGTTTTTT. V is TRBV6-4 and J is TRBJ2-2, with TRBD2 identical over 7 bases. Germline CDR1 reads MRHNA; CDR2 reads SNTAGT. CDR3 length equals 13 residues. J was trimmed by 4 bases and V by 6 bases; bases with no gene match: 2.